These 28 T cell receptor beta chains share one sample of origin, sequenced in a study of beta chain features in type 1 diabetes. Expressed TCRB transcripts were sequenced after all isolated RNA was converted to cDNA. Here immunoSEQ multiplex PCR was the method, and the copy in TCRdb shows in-frame clones only, minus some. The sample has nearly 350,000 clones, 6.5% to 10% seen once. The sequenced sample was central memory CD4+ T cells from blood. Receptors originate from a woman younger than 35 in good health.

This clone was counted a few times. The chain uses TRBV10-3 and TRBJ2-1; 9 bases are shared with TRBD1. With 6 bases clipped from V and 7 bases from J, the junction kept 7 bases outside the gene matches. From germline, CDR1 is ENHRY and CDR2 SYGVKD. This CDR3 contains 14 residues. The CDR3, as DNA: TGTGCCATCAGCTCCGGGACAGGGAAGAATGAGCAGTTCTTC. Residues: CAISSGTGKNEQFF.

This clone showed up many times. V is TRBV28 and J is TRBJ1-1; the D gene is possibly TRBD1 (5 bases). From germline, CDR1 is MDHEN and CDR2 SYDVKM. The CDR3 sequence is 12 residues long. With 6 bases removed from V and 11 bases from J, the gap between germline ends came to 16 bases. CDR3 loop: CASRDPGRGAFF. CDR3 nucleotides: TGTGCCAGCAGGGACCCAGGGCGTGGGGCTTTCTTT.

V is TRBV7-3 and J is TRBJ2-3; D unclear. Germline CDR1 is SGHTA and CDR2 is FQGTGA. Trimming shortened V by 1 base and J by 6 bases, and 11 bases separated the two germline ends. The CDR3 is 14 amino acids. The CDR3, as DNA: TGTGCCAGCAGCTTAAGTTCAGCGTCCGATACGCAGTATTTT. Amino acid sequence: CASSLSSASDTQYF.

Only a few counts were recorded for this clone. The sample has other DNA sequences that encode this CDR3 too. The CDR3 DNA sequence: TGTGCCAGCAGCGTAGGGACTAGCGGTCGCTACGAGCAGTACTTC. This encodes CASSVGTSGRYEQYF. The chain links TRBV9 to TRBJ2-7; 10 nucleotides line up with TRBD2. With 0 bases clipped from V and 3 bases from J, the junction kept 3 bases outside the gene matches. Looked up from germline, CDR1 is SGDLS and CDR2 is YYNGEE. The CDR3 length is 15 residues.

The V and J genes are TRBV28 and TRBJ2-2, with TRBD2 identical over 10 bases. The length of the CDR3 is 17 residues. CDR1 is MDHEN, CDR2 SYDVKM, per germline. Trimming removed 7 bases from V and 6 bases from J; junction bases left unmatched: 14. DNA for the CDR3: TGTGCCAGCACTCTATGGGCTAGCGGGAGTTCTTCCGGGGAGCTGTTTTTT. It specifies CASTLWASGSSSGELFF.

The table lists this clone with a few counts. The chain combines TRBV7-9 with TRBJ2-7; the match to TRBD1 covers 7 bases. With 1 base clipped from V and 9 bases from J, the junction kept 6 bases outside the gene matches. Looked up from germline, CDR1 is SEHNR and CDR2 is FQNEAQ (reference sequence). This CDR3 comprises 13 residues. The CDR3 protein is CASSLGQGLAQYF. DNA for the CDR3: TGTGCCAGCAGCTTAGGACAGGGATTAGCGCAGTACTTC.

J is TRBJ1-2 and V is TRBV27; 9 positions agree with TRBD1. The trim removed 2 bases at V and 3 bases at J, leaving 4 bases unmatched. The CDR3 extends over 15 amino acids. Per germline, CDR1 MNHEY and CDR2 SMNVEV (reference sequence). CDR3 sequence (DNA): TGTGCCAGCAGTTTAGCGGGACAGGGTTACTATGGCTACACCTTC. Its translation is CASSLAGQGYYGYTF.

The CDR3 is CASSLDTGMNQPQHF. The CDR3 DNA reads TGTGCCAGCAGCCTAGACACCGGGATGAATCAGCCCCAGCATTTT. The V and J genes are TRBV7-8 and TRBJ1-5; D is ambiguous. The germline V gene encodes CDR1 SGHVS and CDR2 FQNEAQ. This CDR3 spans 15 amino acids. V was clipped by 5 bases and J by 4 bases, with 15 bases between them. Based on the CDR3 plus reference TRBV7-8 and TRBJ1-5, the full variable domain is GAGVSQSPRYKVAKRGQDVALRCDPISGHVSLFWYQQALGQGPEFLTYFQNEAQLDKSGLPSDRFFAERPEGSVSTLKIQRTQQEDSAVYLCASSLDTGMNQPQHFGDGTRLSIL.

The chain combines TRBV6-5 with TRBJ1-5; D is possibly TRBD1 (6 bases). There are 14 residues in the CDR3. V was shortened by 5 bases and J by 4 bases, with 12 bases between the two germline ends. Germline values: CDR1 MNHEY, CDR2 SVGAGI. The CDR3 DNA is TGTGCCAGCAGTAGAGGGGGGAGGAATCAGCCCCAGCATTTT. Translating it yields CASSRGGRNQPQHF.

This clone was seen at least ten times. The rearrangement uses TRBV4-3 and TRBJ2-4; maybe TRBD1 (6 bases). The CDR3 is made up of 14 amino acids. V was trimmed by 2 bases and J by 1 base, leaving 6 bases between them. CDR1 and CDR2 (germline): LGHNA, YSLEER. CDR3 region: CASSQTGAKNIQYF. The CDR3 DNA reads as TGCGCCAGCAGCCAAACAGGGGCCAAAAACATTCAGTACTTC.

The chain combines TRBV19 with TRBJ2-5; no reliable D call. Germline V gene lookup returns CDR1 LNHDA and CDR2 SQIVND (reference sequence). This CDR3 region has 15 residues. Trimming removed 3 bases at V and 6 bases at J, with 17 bases between. This chain's CDR3 is CASSIMFGRLQTQYF. CDR3 nucleotide sequence: TGTGCCAGTAGTATTATGTTTGGCAGGTTACAGACCCAGTACTTC.

At least ten counts were recorded for this clone. The chain couples TRBV5-4 to TRBJ2-1; TRBD2 matches 10 bases. The trim removed 4 bases at V and 15 bases at J, leaving 10 bases unmatched. Germline V CDR1 and CDR2: SGHNT, YYREEE (reference sequence). The CDR3 has 13 residues. This chain's CDR3 is CASSPSGSGQGFF. The CDR3, as DNA: TGTGCCAGCAGCCCTAGCGGGAGTGGCCAAGGGTTCTTC.

This clone showed up just a few times. V gene TRBV5-1 combines with J gene TRBJ2-1; TRBD2 agrees at 7 bases. Germline V gene sequence: CDR1 SGHRS, CDR2 YFSETQ. This CDR3 is built from 15 residues. The trim removed 0 bases at V and 7 bases at J, leaving 7 bases unmatched. This CDR3 is CASSLVAGVWNEQFF. CDR3 bases: TGCGCCAGCAGCTTGGTGGCGGGAGTATGGAATGAGCAGTTCTTC.

This clone occurred a few times. The V call is TRBV4-1, the J call TRBJ1-1; possible D gene TRBD1, 6 bases. Deletions cut 5 bases from V and 1 base from J, with 11 bases between. Germline V gene sequence: CDR1 MGHRA, CDR2 YSYEKL. The CDR3 runs to 14 residues. The CDR3 reads CASSSGQWNTEAFF. As DNA, the CDR3 is TGCGCCAGCAGCTCTGGACAGTGGAACACTGAAGCTTTCTTT.

This clone was observed a handful of times. This sequence joins TRBV9 and TRBJ2-5; D may be TRBD1 (6 bases). The germline V gene encodes CDR1 SGDLS and CDR2 YYNGEE. The CDR3 is 16 amino acids. Trimming shortened V by 0 bases and J by 4 bases, and 16 bases separated the two germline ends. CDR3 sequence: CASSVGPAQGGETQYF. CDR3 sequence (DNA): TGTGCCAGCAGCGTAGGCCCGGCACAGGGTGGAGAGACCCAGTACTTC.

This chain links TRBV11-2 with TRBJ1-3, with unresolved D. There are 13 residues in the CDR3. Germline loops: CDR1 SGHAT, CDR2 FQNNGV. Trimming took 6 bases from V and 0 from J, leaving 6 bases between them. CDR3 in amino acids: CASSSLSGNTIYF. CDR3 DNA: TGTGCCAGCAGTTCCCTCTCTGGAAACACCATATATTTT.

The chain combines TRBV28 with TRBJ2-7, with 10 positions matching TRBD1. Germline-derived CDR1 and CDR2 are MDHEN and SYDVKM. J lost 1 base, V lost 1 base, and 4 bases had no gene match. The CDR3 is made up of 16 amino acids. The DNA for the CDR3 is TGTGCCAGCAGTTTATTGGCGGGACAGGGGTCCTACGAGCAGTACTTC. Residues: CASSLLAGQGSYEQYF.

This chain uses TRBV14 with TRBJ2-2, with 7 positions matching TRBD1. The V gene end was trimmed by 3 bases and the J gene end by 2 bases; junction bases not matched to a gene: 6. This CDR3 region has 16 residues. The V gene's germline CDR1 is SGHDN and CDR2 FVKESK. CDR3 in amino acids: CASSHGTDLNTGELFF. DNA for the CDR3: TGTGCCAGCAGCCATGGGACAGACCTTAACACCGGGGAGCTGTTTTTT.

This sequence joins TRBV5-6 and TRBJ2-5, with 10 bases that match TRBD2. Matching the DNA end better, TRBJ2-7 makes the J call doubtful. The CDR3 totals 16 residues. CDR1 is SGHDT and CDR2 is YYEEEE in the germline V gene. CDR3 in amino acids: CASSLRAGGPVGEQYF. Written as DNA, the CDR3 is TGTGCCAGCAGCTTAAGAGCGGGAGGGCCCGTCGGCGAGCAGTACTTC.

Only a few counts were recorded for this clone. The chain uses TRBV5-1 and TRBJ2-1; 8 nucleotides line up with TRBD1. Trimming removed 4 bases from V and 15 bases from J; junction bases left unmatched: 6. CDR1 SGHRS and CDR2 YFSETQ come from the germline V gene. The CDR3 covers 11 residues. This chain's CDR3 is CASSVDRVLFF. In DNA, the CDR3 is TGCGCCAGCAGCGTGGACAGGGTTCTGTTCTTC.

This clone has a handful of counts. V is TRBV5-1 and J is TRBJ2-1, with D possibly being TRBD2 (5 bases). V lost 0 bases, J lost 8 bases, and 15 bases lay in between. Germline V lookup: CDR1 SGHRS, CDR2 YFSETQ. CDR3 size: 15 residues. CDR3 amino acids: CASSLARGSVDEQFF. For the CDR3, the DNA is TGCGCCAGCAGCTTGGCCAGAGGGAGTGTTGATGAGCAGTTCTTC.

In this sample, this clone turned up many times. This chain connects TRBV16 to TRBJ1-1; unclear D gene. CDR3 length equals 13 residues. Per germline, CDR1 KGHSY and CDR2 FQNENV. Trimming removed 3 bases from V and 0 bases from J, with 5 bases in between. The CDR3 region is CASSQSLNTEAFF. CDR3 DNA: TGTGCCAGCAGCCAGAGTCTGAACACTGAAGCTTTCTTT.

As to this clone: This sample also contains other DNA sequences that code for the same CDR3. CDR3 amino acids: CASSETSGGSYNEQFF. The CDR3 coding sequence is TGCGCCAGCAGTGAAACTAGCGGGGGCTCCTACAATGAGCAGTTCTTC. This chain connects TRBV10-2 to TRBJ2-1; 11 bases are shared with TRBD2. This CDR3 region has 16 residues. V was clipped by 3 bases and J by 0 bases; unmatched bases: 1. CDR1 WSHSY and CDR2 SAAADI come from the germline V gene.

As concerns this clone: This may be a read error: a much more frequent sequence differs by one nucleotide. Other DNA sequences in the sample encode the same CDR3. The gene calls are TRBV7-9 and TRBJ1-6; maybe TRBD1 (5 bases). Germline CDR1 reads SEHNR; CDR2 reads FQNEAQ (reference sequence). This CDR3 comprises 14 residues. CDR3 loop: CAIRGDGFNSPLHF. The CDR3, as DNA: TGTGCCATCCGGGGGGACGGCTTCAATTCACCCCTCCACTTC.

This clone has more than one count but fewer than ten. This chain uses TRBV20-1 with TRBJ1-1, with a tentative D call TRBD1 (6 bases). From germline, CDR1 is DFQATT and CDR2 SNEGSKA (reference sequence). V was trimmed by 3 bases and J by 7 bases, leaving 9 bases between them. The CDR3 runs to 11 residues. DNA for the CDR3: TGCAGTGCTAGTAAACAGGGTGAAGCTTTCTTT. Translated, it gives CSASKQGEAFF.

This clone was seen a handful of times. This rearrangement joins TRBV7-2 to TRBJ2-4, with D possibly TRBD1 on 5 matching bases. V was shortened by 0 bases and J by 1 base, with 10 bases between the two germline ends. Germline values: CDR1 SGHTA, CDR2 FQGNSA. This CDR3 is built from 16 residues. DNA for the CDR3: TGTGCCAGCAGCTTAGCCCCAGGGCAGGCCAAAAACATTCAGTACTTC. This sequence encodes CASSLAPGQAKNIQYF. The entire variable domain, with the rest obtained from reference TRBV7-2 and TRBJ2-4, is as follows: GAGVSQSPSNKVTEKGKDVELRCDPISGHTALYWYRQSLGQGLEFLIYFQGNSAPDKSGLPSDRFSAERTGGSVSTLTIQRTQQEDSAVYLCASSLAPGQAKNIQYFGAGTRLSVL.

The sample holds many counts of this clone. The rearrangement joins TRBV2 to TRBJ2-1; D is possibly TRBD2 (6 bases). Trimming took 8 bases from V and 3 from J, leaving 14 bases between them. The CDR3 has 14 amino acids. From germline, CDR1 is SNHLY and CDR2 FYNNEI. The CDR3 here is CASGRRRDYNEQFF. DNA for the CDR3: TGTGCCAGCGGTCGCCGGAGGGACTACAATGAGCAGTTCTTC.

The J gene is TRBJ1-1, the V gene TRBV4-3; D perhaps matches TRBD1 (5 bases). There are 17 residues in the CDR3. Germline lookup yields CDR1 LGHNA and CDR2 YSLEER. V gave up 4 bases and J gave up 1 base, with 19 bases separating them. The CDR3 nucleotides are TGCGCCAGCAGCCCGAGCCCCAGGGTTTTGGGGAACACTGAAGCTTTCTTT. Protein: CASSPSPRVLGNTEAFF.